This paragraph reports one T cell receptor beta chain. Its matching antigen is unknown. Method: immunoSEQ multiplex PCR; TCRdb's copy keeps in-frame clones and lacks some. Of fewer than 70,000 clones in the sample, approximately 92% are singletons; the top ten hold approximately 6.1%. The sample comes from a study of T cell responses to AZD1222 COVID-19 vaccine. Study-level results: Variant regions that are unmutated are reportedly the target of nearly half of spike-specific TCRs. Increases in Spike-specific TCR breadth and depth were seen after two AZD1222 doses. Just a handful of people given AZD1222 tested seropositive at baseline.

V was pared by 6 bases and J by 2 bases, with 17 bases between. Germline V gene sequence: CDR1 MNHNY, CDR2 SVGAGI (reference sequence). This CDR3 has 15 amino acids. This clonotype originated in an adult who received the AZD1222 COVID-19 vaccine. The chain uses TRBV6-6 and TRBJ2-7, with TRBD2 as a possible D gene (7 bases). The starting material was peripheral blood, obtained 28 days after the second AZD1222 dose. The DNA of the CDR3 is TGTGCCAGCAGAGACTGGGGGGGGGCCCCCTACGAGCAGTACTTC. As protein: CASRDWGGAPYEQYF.